Listed below are T cell receptor beta chains from one sample, sequenced in a study of T cell responses to AZD1222 COVID-19 vaccine. Assay: immunoSEQ multiplex PCR; the TCRdb copy retains only in-frame clones and omits some. The table shows 150,000 or so clones, with 70% to 90% occurring only once. The sample consisted of peripheral blood, taken on day 0 of AZD1222 vaccination. The source is an adult in good health. Both conserved end residues are part of each CDR3. Each record gives: V gene, J gene, D gene, clone size, CDR3 protein, CDR3 DNA. A D gene is named only where the DNA matches it firmly. Size is omitted from some rows. Given values are once, few, many or a class for expanded clones.

v_gene: TRBV28; j_gene: TRBJ2-1; d_gene: TRBD1; abundance: -; CDR3aa: CASSIPGQGSYNEQFF; CDR3nt: TGTGCCAGCAGTATCCCGGGACAGGGGTCCTACAATGAGCAGTTCTTC
v_gene: TRBV3-1/TRBV3-2; j_gene: TRBJ2-7; d_gene: -; abundance: -; CDR3aa: CASSTVAGPLEQYF; CDR3nt: TGTGCCAGCAGCACCGTGGCGGGCCCTTTGGAGCAGTACTTC
v_gene: TRBV29-1; j_gene: TRBJ1-2; d_gene: TRBD1; abundance: once; CDR3aa: CSVEEGQGTRYTF; CDR3nt: TGCAGCGTTGAAGAGGGACAGGGTACGCGCTACACCTTC
v_gene: TRBV5-1; j_gene: TRBJ2-3; d_gene: -; abundance: once; CDR3aa: CASSSGRGDPSDTQYF; CDR3nt: TGCGCCAGCAGCTCAGGACGAGGGGATCCCTCAGATACGCAGTATTTT
v_gene: TRBV25-1; j_gene: TRBJ2-1; d_gene: TRBD2; abundance: once; CDR3aa: CASSEGLAGEQFF; CDR3nt: TGTGCCAGCAGTGAAGGACTAGCGGGGGAGCAGTTCTTC
v_gene: TRBV2; j_gene: TRBJ2-2; d_gene: -; abundance: -; CDR3aa: CASSSLPWIGELFF; CDR3nt: TGTGCCAGCAGTTCACTACCGTGGATCGGGGAGCTGTTTTTT
v_gene: TRBV29-1; j_gene: TRBJ2-1; d_gene: -; abundance: -; CDR3aa: CSVRGGGDEQFF; CDR3nt: TGCAGCGTTCGAGGGGGGGGCGATGAGCAGTTCTTC
v_gene: TRBV6-5; j_gene: TRBJ1-6; d_gene: -; abundance: -; CDR3aa: CASRTGAVNSPLHF; CDR3nt: TGTGCCAGCAGAACCGGGGCCGTTAATTCACCCCTCCACTTT
v_gene: TRBV19; j_gene: TRBJ1-3; d_gene: -; abundance: -; CDR3aa: CASTLYRGEGAGNTIYF; CDR3nt: TGTGCCAGTACTCTCTACCGTGGAGAGGGCGCTGGAAACACCATATATTTT
v_gene: TRBV28; j_gene: TRBJ1-2; d_gene: -; abundance: -; CDR3aa: CASSTDSVGYTF; CDR3nt: TGTGCCAGCAGTACAGACAGTGTTGGCTACACCTTC
v_gene: TRBV7-9; j_gene: TRBJ2-1; d_gene: TRBD2; abundance: few; CDR3aa: CASSLSGSSYNEQFF; CDR3nt: TGTGCCAGCAGCCTTAGCGGGAGTTCCTACAATGAGCAGTTCTTC
v_gene: TRBV13; j_gene: TRBJ2-7; d_gene: -; abundance: -; CDR3aa: CASSRDSTEQYF; CDR3nt: TGTGCCAGCAGCCGAGACAGTACCGAGCAGTACTTC
v_gene: TRBV4-2; j_gene: TRBJ2-7; d_gene: -; abundance: -; CDR3aa: CASSQVEGQVYEQYF; CDR3nt: TGTGCCAGCAGCCAAGTCGAAGGGCAGGTATACGAGCAGTACTTC
v_gene: TRBV7-9; j_gene: TRBJ1-5; d_gene: -; abundance: -; CDR3aa: CASSPPGGEEGNQPQHF; CDR3nt: TGTGCCAGCAGCCCCCCGGGAGGGGAGGAGGGCAATCAGCCCCAGCATTTT
v_gene: TRBV7-9; j_gene: TRBJ1-2; d_gene: -; abundance: -; CDR3aa: CASSSRGGGYTF; CDR3nt: TGTGCCAGCAGCTCGAGAGGGGGTGGCTACACCTTC
v_gene: TRBV7-9; j_gene: TRBJ1-2; d_gene: -; abundance: -; CDR3aa: CASSLDSYGYTF; CDR3nt: TGTGCCAGCAGCTTGGACAGCTATGGCTACACCTTC
v_gene: TRBV7-9; j_gene: TRBJ1-1; d_gene: TRBD1; abundance: few; CDR3aa: CASSVGDSSEAFF; CDR3nt: TGTGCCAGCAGCGTCGGGGACAGCTCTGAAGCTTTCTTT
v_gene: TRBV27; j_gene: TRBJ2-7; d_gene: -; abundance: few; CDR3aa: CASKTALGAYEQYF; CDR3nt: TGTGCCAGCAAAACGGCCTTAGGAGCCTACGAGCAGTACTTC
v_gene: TRBV30; j_gene: TRBJ1-2; d_gene: -; abundance: -; CDR3aa: CAWSVVGPGNGYTF; CDR3nt: TGTGCCTGGAGTGTTGTAGGCCCAGGGAATGGCTACACCTTC
v_gene: TRBV29-1; j_gene: TRBJ2-7; d_gene: -; abundance: -; CDR3aa: CSVEVRNYEQYF; CDR3nt: TGCAGCGTTGAAGTGCGGAACTACGAGCAGTACTTC
v_gene: TRBV6-2/TRBV6-3; j_gene: TRBJ2-5; d_gene: -; abundance: -; CDR3aa: CASSYGGPQETQYF; CDR3nt: TGTGCCAGCAGTTACGGGGGGCCCCAAGAGACCCAGTACTTC
v_gene: TRBV30; j_gene: TRBJ2-1; d_gene: -; abundance: -; CDR3aa: CAWSQTSRGAGQFF; CDR3nt: TGTGCCTGGAGTCAGACCAGTCGCGGGGCCGGGCAGTTCTTC
v_gene: TRBV12-3/TRBV12-4; j_gene: TRBJ2-4; d_gene: -; abundance: few; CDR3aa: CASSLSGGNIQYF; CDR3nt: TGTGCCAGCAGCTTATCCGGTGGTAACATTCAGTACTTC
v_gene: TRBV4-2; j_gene: TRBJ1-2; d_gene: -; abundance: -; CDR3aa: CASSPTTEGRLRGYTF; CDR3nt: TGTGCCAGCAGCCCTACCACGGAGGGGCGGCTACGGGGCTACACCTTC
v_gene: TRBV5-1; j_gene: TRBJ1-1; d_gene: TRBD1; abundance: -; CDR3aa: CASSSDRVNTEAFF; CDR3nt: TGCGCCAGCAGTTCAGACAGGGTGAACACTGAAGCTTTCTTT
v_gene: TRBV18; j_gene: TRBJ1-2; d_gene: -; abundance: -; CDR3aa: CASSPWEQKFFVGYTF; CDR3nt: TGTGCCAGCTCACCCTGGGAACAGAAGTTTTTTGTTGGCTACACCTTC
v_gene: TRBV5-1; j_gene: TRBJ2-2; d_gene: -; abundance: -; CDR3aa: CASSSMPGSATGELFF; CDR3nt: TGCGCCAGCAGCTCGATGCCAGGGAGCGCCACCGGGGAGCTGTTTTTT
v_gene: TRBV6-5; j_gene: TRBJ2-3; d_gene: -; abundance: -; CDR3aa: CASREGSGTQYF; CDR3nt: TGTGCCAGCAGGGAGGGGTCCGGTACGCAGTATTTT
v_gene: TRBV30; j_gene: TRBJ1-4; d_gene: -; abundance: -; CDR3aa: CAWNRIGGNNEKLFF; CDR3nt: TGTGCCTGGAACCGAATAGGGGGAAATAATGAAAAACTGTTTTTT
v_gene: TRBV6-6; j_gene: TRBJ2-3; d_gene: TRBD2; abundance: -; CDR3aa: CASSQLRGLAASTDTQYF; CDR3nt: TGTGCCAGCAGTCAACTACGAGGGCTAGCGGCTAGCACAGATACGCAGTATTTT
v_gene: TRBV19; j_gene: TRBJ1-5; d_gene: TRBD1; abundance: -; CDR3aa: CASSRGQVFNQPQHF; CDR3nt: TGTGCCAGTAGTAGGGGACAGGTTTTCAATCAGCCCCAGCATTTT
v_gene: TRBV19; j_gene: TRBJ1-1; d_gene: -; abundance: -; CDR3aa: CASSIGGSWNTEAFF; CDR3nt: TGTGCCAGTAGTATTGGGGGCAGTTGGAACACTGAAGCTTTCTTT